A selection of T cell receptor beta chains follows, all from one sample in a study of radiotherapy plus CTLA-4 blockade in lung cancer. Repertoires were generated with immunoSEQ multiplex PCR, while TCRdb's copy carries only in-frame clones and drops some. The sample includes about 44,000 clones, roughly four fifths of them seen just once. The sequencing here drew on peripheral blood, taken from a patient treated with radiotherapy plus ipilimumab. The receptors were gathered from a human donor with non-small cell lung cancer whose response to radiotherapy plus ipilimumab could not be evaluated. Both conserved end residues are part of each CDR3. The order of the fields is CDR3 protein, CDR3 DNA, V gene, J gene, clone size, D gene. D genes are given only for firm matches. Clone size is not always given. Where it is, it says once, few, many or a class for expanded clones.

cdr3_aa: CAWETGLGGNTIYF; cdr3_nt: TGTGCCTGGGAAACAGGGTTGGGTGGAAACACCATATATTTT; v_call: TRBV30; j_call: TRBJ1-3; clone_size: -; d_call: -
cdr3_aa: CASTPGNLTYNEQFF; cdr3_nt: TGTGCCAGCACCCCCGGGAATCTCACCTACAATGAGCAGTTCTTC; v_call: TRBV9; j_call: TRBJ2-1; clone_size: once; d_call: -
cdr3_aa: CASSGGLAGGTQYF; cdr3_nt: TGTGCCAGCAGCGGGGGACTAGCGGGAGGTACGCAGTATTTT; v_call: TRBV9; j_call: TRBJ2-3; clone_size: -; d_call: TRBD2
cdr3_aa: CASSQGRSGGPEDTQYF; cdr3_nt: TGTGCCAGCAGCCAGGGCCGGAGCGGGGGGCCGGAAGATACGCAGTATTTT; v_call: TRBV4-2; j_call: TRBJ2-3; clone_size: -; d_call: TRBD2
cdr3_aa: CASSFLGSANEKLFF; cdr3_nt: TGTGCCAGCAGCTTCCTCGGGAGCGCTAATGAAAAACTGTTTTTT; v_call: TRBV7-2; j_call: TRBJ1-4; clone_size: -; d_call: -
cdr3_aa: CASSFLAGDQYF; cdr3_nt: TGTGCCAGCAGTTTCCTCGCAGGTGACCAGTACTTC; v_call: TRBV27; j_call: TRBJ2-5; clone_size: -; d_call: -
cdr3_aa: CASSGEGGVYTGELFF; cdr3_nt: TGTGCCAGCTCTGGGGAGGGGGGGGTCTACACCGGGGAGCTGTTTTTT; v_call: TRBV9; j_call: TRBJ2-2; clone_size: -; d_call: -
cdr3_aa: CASSSRDRDRFF; cdr3_nt: TGTGCCAGCAGCTCCCGAGACAGGGATCGGTTCTTC; v_call: TRBV28; j_call: TRBJ2-1; clone_size: -; d_call: TRBD1
cdr3_aa: CASSLAGTGKSNTGELFF; cdr3_nt: TGTGCCAGCAGCCTTGCCGGGACAGGGAAATCGAACACCGGGGAGCTGTTTTTT; v_call: TRBV7-3; j_call: TRBJ2-2; clone_size: -; d_call: TRBD1
cdr3_aa: CASSLAASTDTQYF; cdr3_nt: TGTGCCAGCAGTTTAGCGGCTAGCACAGATACGCAGTATTTT; v_call: TRBV27; j_call: TRBJ2-3; clone_size: -; d_call: -